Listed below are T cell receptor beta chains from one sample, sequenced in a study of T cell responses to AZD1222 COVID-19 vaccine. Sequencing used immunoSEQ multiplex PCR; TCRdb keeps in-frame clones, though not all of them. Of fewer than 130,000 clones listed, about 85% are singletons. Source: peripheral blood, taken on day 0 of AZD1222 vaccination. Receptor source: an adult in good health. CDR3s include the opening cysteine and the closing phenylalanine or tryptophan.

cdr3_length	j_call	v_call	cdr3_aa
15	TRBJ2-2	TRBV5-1	CASSLVNMNTGELFF
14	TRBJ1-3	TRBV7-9	CASSPQGGSDTIYF
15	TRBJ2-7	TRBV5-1	CASSLSSGGPYEQYF
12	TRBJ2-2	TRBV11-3	CASSSHTGELFF
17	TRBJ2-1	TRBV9	CASSVGPGGEAYNEQFF
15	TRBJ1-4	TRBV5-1	CASSGRQGNDEKLFF
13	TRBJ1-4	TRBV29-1	CSFSQGRDEKLFF
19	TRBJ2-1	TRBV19	CASSPDRLAGGPTYNEQFF
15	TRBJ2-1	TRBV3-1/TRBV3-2	CASSPGQGEEVKAFF
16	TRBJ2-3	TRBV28	CASSYPSGGVSDTQYF
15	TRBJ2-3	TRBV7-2	CASSPQQGHTDTQYF
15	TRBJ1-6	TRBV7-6	CASSLDGPRHSPLHF
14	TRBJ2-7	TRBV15	CATSINRGAYEQYF
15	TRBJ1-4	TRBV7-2	CASSARGWANEKLFF
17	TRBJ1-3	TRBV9	CASSVASTGTSGNTIYF
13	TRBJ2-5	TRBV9	CASSRAVQETQYF
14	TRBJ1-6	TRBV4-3	CASSPDRANSPLHF
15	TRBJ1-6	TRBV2	CASSEEGAGGSPLHF
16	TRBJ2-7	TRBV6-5	CASSSPGPQTPYEQYF
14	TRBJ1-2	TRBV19	CASSILGSYHGYTF
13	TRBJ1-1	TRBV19	CASSPGRNTEAFF
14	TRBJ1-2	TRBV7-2	CASSPKGESDGYTF
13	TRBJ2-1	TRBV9	CASSVLAYNEQFF
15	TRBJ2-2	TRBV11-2	CASSLSPKNTGELFF
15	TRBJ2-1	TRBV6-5	CASSYERTVNNEQFF
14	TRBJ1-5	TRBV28	CASSFDQGNQPQHF
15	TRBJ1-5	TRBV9	CASSGGKGAFQPQHF
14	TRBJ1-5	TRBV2	CASSGARNDQPQHF
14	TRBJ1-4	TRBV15	CATSKGEANEKLFF
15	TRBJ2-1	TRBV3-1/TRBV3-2	CASSQGPSGGDEQFF
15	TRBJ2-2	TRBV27	CASRRDRGYTGELFF
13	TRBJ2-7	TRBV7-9	CASSRDLGREQYF
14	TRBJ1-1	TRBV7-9	CASVREHMNTEAFF
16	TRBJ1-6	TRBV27	CASSLSPDLYNSPLHF
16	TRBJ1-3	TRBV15	CATSRRGQPSGNTIYF
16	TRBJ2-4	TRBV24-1	CATSDSGTGEWDIQYF
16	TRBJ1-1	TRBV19	CASSIQAAAMNTEAFF
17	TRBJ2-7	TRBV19	CASSPYLRQGVTYEQYF
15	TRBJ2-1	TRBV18	CASSPVHFAYNEQFF
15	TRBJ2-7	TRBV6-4	CASLLDSLTFYEQYF
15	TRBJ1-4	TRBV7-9	CASSLAGGAGEKLFF
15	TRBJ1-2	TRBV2	CASSSTGVVSYGYTF
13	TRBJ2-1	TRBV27	CASALRRGVEQFF
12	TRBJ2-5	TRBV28	CASRRADQVQYF
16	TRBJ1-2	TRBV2	CASSENTFISNYGYTF
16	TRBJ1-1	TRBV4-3	CASSQARLGSRGTGFF
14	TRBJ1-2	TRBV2	CASSEIRGNRGYTF
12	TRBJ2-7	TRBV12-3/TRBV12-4	CASSGHLYEQYF
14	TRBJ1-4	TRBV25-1	CASRITGDGEKLFF
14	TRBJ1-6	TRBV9	CASSAQLENSPLHF
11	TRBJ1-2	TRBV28	CATVIVSGYTF
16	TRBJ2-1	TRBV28	CASSPPGTGGDYEQFF
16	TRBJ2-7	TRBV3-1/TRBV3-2	CASSQAGSLSSYEQYF
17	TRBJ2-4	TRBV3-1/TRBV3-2	CASSHPTSGRGGDIQYF
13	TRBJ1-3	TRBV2	CASSTGQRNTIYF